This TCR beta chain was captured in a study of spatial heterogeneity in lung cancer. Overall study: The mean occurrence of each unique TCR and UMI combination in raw reads exceeded eight.

The time point was: blood at routine non-recurrence follow-up after resection. Tumor, nontumor lung or frozen PBMC supplied whole RNA, sequenced without sorting. The CDR3 is 15 amino acids. Unmatched junction bases numbered 5, after V lost 3 bases and J lost 2 bases. Germline-derived CDR1 and CDR2 are MGHRA and YSYEKL. This clonotype was recorded a few times. TCRdb called the 5' RACE reads again in MiXCR, with one record for every CDR3 protein. The sample contains 95,000 to 130,000 distinct CDR3 sequences, 10% to 15% of which appear only once. The sample in question was PBMCs, obtained at follow-up. The chain recombines TRBV4-1 with TRBJ2-5; 8 bases match TRBD1. The source of this sequence is a male donor with early-stage non-small cell lung cancer. CDR3 nucleotide sequence: TGCGCCAGCAGCCACACCGGACAGGGACAAGAGACCCAGTACTTC. It specifies CASSHTGQGQETQYF.